This entry lists 26 T cell receptor beta chains sequenced from one sample in a study of T cell repertoires in cytomegalovirus infection. TCRdb fed the reads into MiXCR, producing one record per CDR3 protein. The sample gives 750,000 to 900,000 distinct CDR3 sequences, 25% to 35% of which show up once; around 13% is in the top ten. Antigens for these TCRs are unknown. The sample consisted of cultured CD8+ T cells from PBMCs, taken from culture after CMV antigen stimulation. The source of these receptors is a human donor in good health (CMV status not recorded). Some clones in this sample may be carry-over from other donors' samples.

This clonotype was picked up many times. CDR3 nucleotides: TGTGCCAGCAGCTTACGACAGGGGACCACTAATGAGCAGTTCTTC. It yields the protein CASSLRQGTTNEQFF. The genes are TRBV7-8 and TRBJ2-1; 8 bases agree with TRBD1. CDR3 length: 15 residues. The V gene end was trimmed by 2 bases and the J gene end by 7 bases; junction bases not matched to a gene: 7. Germline V lookup: CDR1 SGHVS, CDR2 FQNEAQ.

The chain is built from TRBV7-6 and TRBJ2-7; 7 nucleotides agree with TRBD1. Germline trimming cut 4 bases from V and 4 bases from J; bases unmatched to any gene: 10. Looked up from germline, CDR1 is SGHVS and CDR2 is FNYEAQ. The CDR3 runs 15 residues. CDR3 coding DNA: TGTGCCAGCAGCTGGGGCTCGGGACAGCAATACGAGCAGTACTTC. It translates to CASSWGSGQQYEQYF.

The chain employs TRBV5-6 and TRBJ2-5; TRBD2 is a possible D gene (5 bases). With 1 base removed from V and 9 bases from J, the gap between germline ends came to 13 bases. This CDR3 has 13 residues. Germline V gene lookup returns CDR1 SGHDT and CDR2 YYEEEE. The CDR3 DNA is TGTGCCAGCAGCTTGTCCGGTTTGCGGGCCCAGTACTTC. Translating gives CASSLSGLRAQYF.

This chain connects TRBV28 to TRBJ2-3; 8 bases map to TRBD1. The length of the CDR3 is 16 residues. J lost 3 bases, V lost 3 bases, and 8 bases had no gene match. From germline, CDR1 is MDHEN and CDR2 SYDVKM. CDR3 in DNA: TGTGCCAGCAGTTTTCGGGACAGGCAATTTACAGATACGCAGTATTTT. It yields the protein CASSFRDRQFTDTQYF.

This clonotype showed up just a few times. The genes are TRBV12-3 or TRBV12-4 and TRBJ2-3; D might be TRBD1 (6 bases). The CDR3 covers 15 residues. Trimming cost V 5 bases and J 0 bases, with 12 bases left between them. CDR3 coding DNA: TGTGCCAGCAGTCTTGGACAGTTTAGCACAGATACGCAGTATTTT. Translation gives CASSLGQFSTDTQYF.

This sequence joins TRBV6-6 and TRBJ1-2; TRBD1 might be the D (5 bases). Germline values: CDR1 MNHNY, CDR2 SVGAGI (reference sequence). The V and J ends lost 6 bases and 3 bases respectively, with 17 bases between them. The CDR3 covers 15 residues. The CDR3 spells CASRAEQERYYGYTF. The CDR3 bases are TGTGCCAGCAGGGCGGAACAGGAACGCTACTATGGCTACACCTTC.

This clonotype was counted ten times or more. This chain connects TRBV7-2 to TRBJ2-1, with 10 bases identical to TRBD2. CDR1 and CDR2 from the germline V gene are SGHTA and FQGNSA. J lost 7 bases, V lost 3 bases, and 6 bases had no gene match. The CDR3 is 15 residues long. The CDR3 protein is CASSFTSGEGNEQFF. The CDR3 DNA reads TGTGCCAGCAGCTTTACTAGCGGGGAGGGTAATGAGCAGTTCTTC.

This clonotype has only a few counts. The chain employs TRBV12-3 or TRBV12-4 and TRBJ2-1; 11 positions match TRBD2. The CDR3 sequence is 16 residues long. The ends lost 4 bases at V and 8 bases at J; junction bases unmatched: 10. DNA of the CDR3: TGTGCCAGCAGTTCGTTTAGCGGGGGGGCTTTGGATGAGCAGTTCTTC. Protein: CASSSFSGGALDEQFF.

This clonotype has just one count. This chain connects TRBV23-1 to TRBJ1-5; D possibly corresponds to TRBD1 (6 bases). TRBV23-1 is an ORF for which the function is uncertain. CDR3 length: 14 residues. The V gene lost 11 bases and the J gene lost 2 bases, with 16 bases spanning the gap. The CDR3 nucleotides read TGCGCCCGGCCACAGGGATTGGGCAATCAGCCCCAGCATTTT. It is translated as CARPQGLGNQPQHF.

This clonotype was counted only a few times. The gene calls are TRBV5-6 and TRBJ1-2; unclear D gene. With 2 bases removed from V and 4 bases from J, the gap between germline ends came to 15 bases. Germline V gene sequence: CDR1 SGHDT, CDR2 YYEEEE. The CDR3 is 15 amino acids. The CDR3 coding sequence is TGTGCCAGCAGCTTCAGAGGCCTCGAGATCTATGGCTACACCTTC. Its protein product is CASSFRGLEIYGYTF.

This clonotype was seen only a few times. This chain uses TRBV7-2 with TRBJ1-2; D is unclear. Trimming left V 3 bases short and J 5 bases short, with 16 bases between. Germline values: CDR1 SGHTA, CDR2 FQGNSA. The CDR3 spans 15 residues. The CDR3 sequence is CASSFRVRGDYGYTF. Here the CDR3 DNA reads TGTGCCAGCAGCTTTCGGGTCCGAGGAGATTATGGCTACACCTTC.

This clonotype was recorded a few times. The rearrangement uses TRBV4-1 and TRBJ1-1, with no clear D. Trimming cost V 1 base and J 1 base, with 10 bases left between them. This CDR3 comprises 15 residues. Germline loops: CDR1 MGHRA, CDR2 YSYEKL. The CDR3 is CASSQGVLGNTEAFF. For the CDR3, the DNA is TGCGCCAGCAGCCAAGGCGTCCTAGGGAACACTGAAGCTTTCTTT.

This rearrangement joins TRBV7-9 to TRBJ1-4; D uncertain. The CDR3 length is 15 residues. In germline, CDR1 is SEHNR, CDR2 FQNEAQ (reference sequence). V lost 3 bases and J lost 0, with 8 bases in between. CDR3 loop: CASSLGSATNEKLFF. The CDR3 region has the DNA TGTGCCAGCAGCTTGGGTTCCGCAACTAATGAAAAACTGTTTTTT.

This clonotype was observed at least ten times. The chain is built from TRBV7-9 and TRBJ2-1; 10 nucleotides line up with TRBD1. Trimming removed 6 bases from V and 3 bases from J; junction bases left unmatched: 2. Per the germline V gene, CDR1 is SEHNR and CDR2 is FQNEAQ (reference sequence). The CDR3 is 14 amino acids. CDR3 amino acids: CASRTGGFYNEQFF. The CDR3 nucleotides are TGTGCCAGCAGGACAGGGGGCTTCTACAATGAGCAGTTCTTC.

CDR3 coding DNA: TGTGCCAGCAGCTTAAACGGGCAGGGGGCACGAAAACTGTTTTTT. Amino acids: CASSLNGQGARKLFF. This chain connects TRBV7-2 to TRBJ1-4; 8 bases agree with TRBD1. The CDR3 totals 15 residues. Germline CDR1 reads SGHTA; CDR2 reads FQGNSA. V trimming: 2 bases; J trimming: 10 bases; junction bases outside the gene matches: 9.

CDR3: CASSLEQGATEAFF. DNA for the CDR3: TGTGCCAGCAGCTTAGAACAGGGGGCCACTGAAGCTTTCTTT. This chain joins TRBV7-6 and TRBJ1-1, with 9 bases aligning to TRBD1. CDR3 length: 14 amino acids. CDR1 SGHVS and CDR2 FNYEAQ come from the germline V gene. V lost 1 base, J lost 4 bases, and 1 base stayed unmatched.

The rearrangement links TRBV6-5 to TRBJ1-2, with 12 bases lining up with TRBD1. Germline trimming cut 0 bases from V and 7 bases from J; bases unmatched to any gene: 0. Germline CDR1 is MNHEY and CDR2 is SVGAGI. CDR3 length equals 14 residues. Here the CDR3 DNA reads TGTGCCAGCAGTTACTCGGGACAGGGGGCTGGCTACACCTTC. Its protein is CASSYSGQGAGYTF.

The V gene is TRBV9, the J gene TRBJ2-7; D uncertain. The CDR3 sequence is 14 residues long. Germline V gene sequence: CDR1 SGDLS, CDR2 YYNGEE. The V end lost 0 bases, the J end lost 2 bases, and 9 bases lay between the germline ends. DNA of the CDR3: TGTGCCAGCAGCGTAGGTAGGACCCCCTACGAGCAGTACTTC. This gives the protein CASSVGRTPYEQYF.

This chain joins TRBV28 and TRBJ1-6; D ambiguous. Trimming stripped 7 bases from V and 0 bases from J, with 13 bases between. The CDR3 sequence is 16 residues long. Germline V lookup: CDR1 MDHEN, CDR2 SYDVKM. This CDR3 reads CASNIPWSSYNSPLHF. CDR3 DNA: TGTGCCAGCAACATCCCTTGGAGCTCCTATAATTCACCCCTCCACTTT.

This clonotype was picked up a small number of times. The chain links TRBV27 to TRBJ1-2; no definite D call. In germline, CDR1 is MNHEY, CDR2 SMNVEV (reference sequence). The V end lost 3 bases, the J end lost 4 bases, and 12 bases lay between the germline ends. This CDR3 has 14 amino acids. The CDR3 nucleotides read TGTGCCAGCAGTTTCACCCCGGCAGCCTATGGCTACACCTTC. Translating it yields CASSFTPAAYGYTF.

This clonotype was detected a few times. CDR3 in DNA: TGTGCCAGCAGCCTACAGGGTACCGGGAATCAGCCCCAGCATTTT. It specifies CASSLQGTGNQPQHF. The chain links TRBV28 to TRBJ1-5; maybe TRBD1 (6 bases). Trimming pared 6 bases from V and 4 bases from J, leaving 16 bases between. Germline loops: CDR1 MDHEN, CDR2 SYDVKM. The CDR3 consists of 15 residues.

This chain connects TRBV6-5 to TRBJ1-1; possible D gene TRBD1, 6 bases. The CDR3 covers 12 residues. CDR1 MNHEY and CDR2 SVGAGI come from the germline V gene. Trimming pared 3 bases from V and 7 bases from J, leaving 9 bases between. The CDR3 DNA is TGTGCCAGCAGTTATAACAGGGTTGAAGCTTTCTTT. Its translation: CASSYNRVEAFF.

DNA for the CDR3: TGTGCCACCACTACCCCAAGGGATACGCAGTATTTT. Its translation is CATTTPRDTQYF. The genes are TRBV15 and TRBJ2-3; D uncertain. This CDR3 spans 12 amino acids. V lost 7 bases and J 6 bases, leaving 11 bases between the germline ends. Germline values: CDR1 LNHNV, CDR2 YYDKDF (reference sequence).

The chain is built from TRBV7-6 and TRBJ2-1; tentatively, D is TRBD1 (5 bases). Deletions cut 2 bases from V and 3 bases from J, with 11 bases between. Germline V lookup: CDR1 SGHVS, CDR2 FNYEAQ. CDR3 size: 15 residues. The CDR3 nucleotides are TGTGCCAGCAGCTTATCCCAGGGTTTCTACAATGAGCAGTTCTTC. It codes for CASSLSQGFYNEQFF.

The genes are TRBV2 and TRBJ1-1; no clear D gene. The V gene lost 6 bases and the J gene lost 1 base, with 6 bases spanning the gap. CDR3 size: 12 residues. Germline values: CDR1 SNHLY, CDR2 FYNNEI. CDR3 residues: CASRGANTEAFF. CDR3 bases: TGTGCCAGCAGGGGCGCGAACACTGAAGCTTTCTTT. Looking up the rest from reference TRBV2 and TRBJ1-1 gives the full variable domain: EPEVTQTPSHQVTQMGQEVILRCVPISNHLYFYWYRQILGQKVEFLVSFYNNEISEKSEIFDDQFSVERPDGSNFTLKIRSTKLEDSAMYFCASRGANTEAFFGQGTRLTVV.

This clonotype was found a few times. The chain uses TRBV28 and TRBJ1-1; 8 positions agree with TRBD1. J was trimmed by 4 bases and V by 6 bases; bases with no gene match: 19. The germline gives CDR1 MDHEN, CDR2 SYDVKM. The CDR3 consists of 18 residues. The CDR3 spells CASSLGAGGSFYRTEAFF. In DNA form, the CDR3 reads TGTGCCAGCAGCCTGGGGGCAGGGGGCTCCTTCTATCGCACTGAAGCTTTCTTT.